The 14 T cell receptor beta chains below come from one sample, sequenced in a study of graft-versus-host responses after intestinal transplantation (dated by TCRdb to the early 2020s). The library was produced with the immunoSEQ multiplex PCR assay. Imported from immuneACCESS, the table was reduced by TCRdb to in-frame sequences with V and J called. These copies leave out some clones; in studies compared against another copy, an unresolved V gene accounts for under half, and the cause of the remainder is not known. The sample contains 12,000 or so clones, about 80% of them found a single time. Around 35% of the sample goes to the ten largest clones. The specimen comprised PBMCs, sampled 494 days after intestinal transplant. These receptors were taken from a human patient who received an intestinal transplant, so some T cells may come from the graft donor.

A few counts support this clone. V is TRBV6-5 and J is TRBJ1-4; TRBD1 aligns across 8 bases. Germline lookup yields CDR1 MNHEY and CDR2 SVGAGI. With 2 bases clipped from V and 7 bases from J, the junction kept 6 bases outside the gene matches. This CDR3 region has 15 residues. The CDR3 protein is CASSYATGGGEKLFF. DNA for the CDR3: TGTGCCAGCAGTTACGCCACAGGGGGAGGTGAAAAACTGTTTTTT.

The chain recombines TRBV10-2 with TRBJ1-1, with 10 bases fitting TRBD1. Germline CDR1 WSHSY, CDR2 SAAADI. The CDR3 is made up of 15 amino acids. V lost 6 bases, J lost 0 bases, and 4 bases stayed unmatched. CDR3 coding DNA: TGCGCCAGCAGGACAGGGGGCCCTATGAACACTGAAGCTTTCTTT. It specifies CASRTGGPMNTEAFF.

CDR3 sequence: CASRRPSGRVSDEQYF. The CDR3 region has the DNA TGTGCCAGCAGAAGACCTAGCGGGAGGGTGAGCGACGAGCAGTACTTC. The genes are TRBV2 and TRBJ2-7; 12 nucleotides match TRBD2. Germline CDR1 is SNHLY and CDR2 is FYNNEI. V lost 6 bases to trimming and J lost 5 bases; unmatched junction nucleotides: 11. The CDR3 sequence is 16 residues long.

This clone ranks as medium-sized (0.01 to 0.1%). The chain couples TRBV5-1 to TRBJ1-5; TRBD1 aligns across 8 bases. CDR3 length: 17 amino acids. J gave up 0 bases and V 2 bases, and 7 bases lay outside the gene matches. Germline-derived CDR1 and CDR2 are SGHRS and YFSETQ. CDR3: CASSFWTGPNSNQPQHF. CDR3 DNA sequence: TGCGCCAGCAGCTTTTGGACAGGGCCGAATAGCAATCAGCCCCAGCATTTT.

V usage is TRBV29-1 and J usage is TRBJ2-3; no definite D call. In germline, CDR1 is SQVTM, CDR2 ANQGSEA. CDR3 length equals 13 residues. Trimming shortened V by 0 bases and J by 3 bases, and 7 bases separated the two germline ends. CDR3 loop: CSVEDPATDTQYF. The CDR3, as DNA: TGCAGCGTTGAAGATCCCGCAACAGATACGCAGTATTTT.

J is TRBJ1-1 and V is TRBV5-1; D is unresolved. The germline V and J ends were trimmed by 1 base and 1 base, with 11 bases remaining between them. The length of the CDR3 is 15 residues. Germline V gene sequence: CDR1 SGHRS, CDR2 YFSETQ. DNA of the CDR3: TGCGCCAGCAGCTTGACGGGTTGGGAGAACACTGAAGCTTTCTTT. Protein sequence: CASSLTGWENTEAFF.

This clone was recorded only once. CDR3 bases: TGTGCCAGCAGCTCTGAGTCGGGGGCTCGCGAGCAGTACTTC. Translation: CASSSESGAREQYF. The rearrangement uses TRBV5-4 and TRBJ2-7; D might be TRBD1 or TRBD2, each matching 6 bases. CDR1 is SGHNT, CDR2 YYREEE, per germline (reference sequence). This CDR3 has 14 residues. With 3 bases removed from V and 6 bases from J, the gap between germline ends came to 16 bases. Variable domain in full (rest from reference TRBV5-4 and TRBJ2-7): ETGVTQSPTHLIKTRGQQVTLRCSSQSGHNTVSWYQQALGQGPQFIFQYYREEENGRGNFPPRFSGLQFPNYSSELNVNALELDDSALYLCASSSESGAREQYFGPGTRLTVT.

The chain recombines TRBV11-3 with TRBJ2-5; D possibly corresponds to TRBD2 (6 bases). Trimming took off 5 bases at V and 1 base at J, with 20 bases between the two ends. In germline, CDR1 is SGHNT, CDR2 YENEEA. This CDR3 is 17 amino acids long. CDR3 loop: CASSAPVERRGQETQYF. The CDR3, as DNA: TGTGCCAGCAGCGCCCCCGTTGAAAGGAGGGGCCAAGAGACCCAGTACTTC.

CDR3 residues: CASSAEPGTPPYEQYF. The CDR3 bases are TGTGCCAGCAGCGCAGAACCCGGGACACCTCCCTACGAGCAGTACTTC. The chain combines TRBV7-9 with TRBJ2-7; a possible D gene is TRBD1 (6 bases). This CDR3 has 16 amino acids. Germline values: CDR1 SEHNR, CDR2 FQNEAQ (reference sequence). Trimming cost V 5 bases and J 2 bases, with 19 bases left between them.

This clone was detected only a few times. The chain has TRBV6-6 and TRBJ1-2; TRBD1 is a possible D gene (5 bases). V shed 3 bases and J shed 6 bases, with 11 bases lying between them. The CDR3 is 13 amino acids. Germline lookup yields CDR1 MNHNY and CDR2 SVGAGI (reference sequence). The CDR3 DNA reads TGTGCCAGCAGTTATGGGGGAATGGATGGCTACACCTTC. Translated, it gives CASSYGGMDGYTF.

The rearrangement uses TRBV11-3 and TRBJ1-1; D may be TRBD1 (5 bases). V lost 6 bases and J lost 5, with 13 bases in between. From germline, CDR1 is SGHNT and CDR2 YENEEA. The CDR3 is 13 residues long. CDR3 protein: CASSPGWGTEAFF. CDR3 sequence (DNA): TGTGCCAGCAGTCCAGGTTGGGGGACTGAAGCTTTCTTT.

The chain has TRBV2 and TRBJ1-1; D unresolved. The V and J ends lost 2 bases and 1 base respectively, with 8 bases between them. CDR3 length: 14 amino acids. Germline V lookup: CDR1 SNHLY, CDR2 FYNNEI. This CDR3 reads CASSERLQNTEAFF. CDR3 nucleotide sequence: TGTGCCAGCAGTGAAAGACTCCAGAACACTGAAGCTTTCTTT.

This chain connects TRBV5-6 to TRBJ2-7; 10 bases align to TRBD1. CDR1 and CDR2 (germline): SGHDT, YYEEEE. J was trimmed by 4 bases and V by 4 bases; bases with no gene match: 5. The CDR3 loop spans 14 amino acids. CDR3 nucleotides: TGTGCCAGCAGCGGGCCGGGACAGGGGTACGAGCAGTACTTC. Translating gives CASSGPGQGYEQYF.

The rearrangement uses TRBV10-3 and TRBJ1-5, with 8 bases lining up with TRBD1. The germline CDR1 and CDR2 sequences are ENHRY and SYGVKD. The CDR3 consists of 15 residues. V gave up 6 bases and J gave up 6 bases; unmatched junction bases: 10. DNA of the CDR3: TGTGCCATCAGGGCAGGGGGCGCAGAAGGTCAGCCCCAGCATTTT. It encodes CAIRAGGAEGQPQHF.